This T cell receptor (beta chain) comes out of a study of cytomegalovirus exposure and HLA in healthy donors. Study-wide points: Subsequent analysis found a tendency for first-cohort TCR clusters to co-occur within the 95 to 150 validation repertoires. Many donors shared some public TCRs, even though most TCR sequences were rare.

Comments on this clone: Its antigen is currently unknown.

Trimming took off 7 bases at V and 3 bases at J, with 10 bases between the two ends. The CDR3 loop spans 13 amino acids. Per germline, CDR1 LNHDA and CDR2 SQIVND (reference sequence). Some clones are missing from TCRdb's copy, which holds only in-frame ones; the method was immunoSEQ multiplex PCR. The table includes 90,000 or so clones, around 96% detected once. This TCR was sampled from a man younger than 30 in good health and CMV-seronegative. The sequenced material came from PBMCs. The chain links TRBV19 to TRBJ1-5; maybe TRBD1 (6 bases). The DNA for the CDR3 is TGTGCCAGTATCGGACAGATCAATCAGCCCCAGCATTTT. Amino acid sequence: CASIGQINQPQHF.